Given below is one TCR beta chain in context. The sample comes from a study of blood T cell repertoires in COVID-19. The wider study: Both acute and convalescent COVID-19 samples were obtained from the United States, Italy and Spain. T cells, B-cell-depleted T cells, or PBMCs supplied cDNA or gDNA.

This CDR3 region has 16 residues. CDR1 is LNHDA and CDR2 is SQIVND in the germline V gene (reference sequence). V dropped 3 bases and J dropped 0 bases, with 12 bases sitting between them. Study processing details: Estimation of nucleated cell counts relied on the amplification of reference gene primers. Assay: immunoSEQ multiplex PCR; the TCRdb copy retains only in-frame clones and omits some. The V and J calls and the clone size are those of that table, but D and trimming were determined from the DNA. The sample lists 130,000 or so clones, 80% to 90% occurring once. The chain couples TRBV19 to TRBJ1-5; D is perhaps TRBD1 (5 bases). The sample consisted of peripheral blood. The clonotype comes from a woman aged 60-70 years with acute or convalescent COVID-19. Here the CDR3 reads CASSIPGADSNQPQHF. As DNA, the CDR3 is TGTGCCAGTAGTATCCCTGGGGCAGATAGCAATCAGCCCCAGCATTTT.